Below are 5 T cell receptor beta chains sequenced from a single sample in a study of T-cell reconstitution after alpha-beta-depleted transplantation in children. Molecular barcoding with unique molecular identifiers was used for the TCRbeta library. TCRdb processed the PCR reads anew with MiXCR; each CDR3 protein has one entry. The data hold hundreds of thousands of distinct CDR3 sequences, with over 10% observed a single time. This specimen was PBMCs, taken before TCRalphabeta/CD19-depleted stem cell transplant. The receptors come from a girl aged 2 to 9 with congenital amegakaryocytic thrombocytopenia, due to receive a stem cell transplant.

This clonotype has ten or more counts. The chain employs TRBV20-1 and TRBJ2-5, with 8 nucleotides matching TRBD2. The CDR3 spans 12 residues. With 8 bases clipped from V and 5 bases from J, the junction kept 7 bases outside the gene matches. Germline CDR1 and CDR2: DFQATT and SNEGSKA (reference sequence). The CDR3 nucleotides read TGCAGTAGCGGGAGAGGGGATGAGACCCAGTACTTC. Translated, it gives CSSGRGDETQYF.

Only a few counts were recorded for this clonotype. This sequence joins TRBV5-1 and TRBJ2-5, with 11 bases matching TRBD1. The CDR3 runs 15 residues. The germline V gene has CDR1 SGHRS and CDR2 YFSETQ. J lost 1 base, V lost 3 bases, and 2 bases had no gene match. The CDR3 DNA reads as TGCGCCAGCAGCTCCGGGACAGGGGGCCAAGAGACCCAGTACTTC. Translated, it gives CASSSGTGGQETQYF.

This clonotype was detected only a few times. The chain uses TRBV27 and TRBJ2-5; TRBD2 matches at 11 bases. The CDR3 sequence is 15 residues long. The germline V gene has CDR1 MNHEY and CDR2 SMNVEV (reference sequence). V gave up 4 bases and J gave up 5 bases; unmatched junction bases: 6. The CDR3 reads CASSSLAGGEETQYF. CDR3 sequence (DNA): TGTGCCAGCAGTTCTCTAGCGGGAGGAGAGGAGACCCAGTACTTC.

In its sample, this clonotype was seen many times. This chain joins TRBV7-2 and TRBJ2-1; the D is unclear. CDR3 length equals 15 residues. Trimming stripped 1 base from V and 6 bases from J, with 13 bases between. Germline-derived CDR1 and CDR2 are SGHTA and FQGNSA. Here the CDR3 reads CASSLGSNGVNEQFF. CDR3 bases: TGTGCCAGCAGCTTAGGATCTAACGGAGTCAATGAGCAGTTCTTC.

This clonotype was counted many times. The J gene is TRBJ2-5, the V gene TRBV20-1, with D possibly matching TRBD2 (6 bases). Looked up from germline, CDR1 is DFQATT and CDR2 is SNEGSKA (reference sequence). With 5 bases removed from V and 2 bases from J, the gap between germline ends came to 15 bases. This CDR3 has 14 residues. CDR3 sequence reads: CSAPIGGAQETQYF. Written as DNA, the CDR3 is TGCAGTGCTCCTATCGGCGGGGCTCAAGAGACCCAGTACTTC.